This passage covers 10 T cell receptor beta chains from one sample sequenced in a study of blood T cell repertoires in COVID-19. This table comes from immunoSEQ multiplex PCR, and its TCRdb copy is limited to in-frame clones, with some not included. The sample yields about 100,000 clones, 84% seen once. Sequences were obtained from peripheral blood. These receptors all stem from a man aged 65 to 79 with active or convalescent COVID-19.

This chain links TRBV19 with TRBJ1-2; 9 nucleotides agree with TRBD1. The CDR3 extends over 14 amino acids. V shed 8 bases and J 5 bases; nucleotides not matched to a gene: 9. Germline V gene data show CDR1 as LNHDA and CDR2 as SQIVND (reference sequence). CDR3 residues: CASEATGTGYGYTF. The CDR3 DNA reads TGTGCCAGTGAAGCCACCGGGACAGGGTATGGCTACACCTTC.

Comment on this clone: The junction shows a germline mismatch at one end, possibly a read error. The V gene is TRBV12-3 or TRBV12-4, the J gene TRBJ2-7, with TRBD1 matching 7 bases. CDR3 length: 11 residues. The CDR3 DNA is TGTGCCAGCAGTCCGGGACAGAAAATTTTCTTC. Protein product: CASSPGQKIFF.

The gene calls are TRBV4-3 and TRBJ1-2; possible D gene TRBD1, 6 bases. Germline CDR1 LGHNA, CDR2 YSLEER. CDR3 length: 18 residues. V was pared by 0 bases and J by 4 bases, with 21 bases between. This CDR3 reads CASSQDIGAAGATYGYTF. For the CDR3, the DNA is TGCGCCAGCAGCCAAGATATAGGGGCGGCAGGGGCGACCTATGGCTACACCTTC.

The J gene is TRBJ2-3, the V gene TRBV2; D not certain. The V end lost 10 bases, the J end lost 4 bases, and 9 bases lay between the germline ends. The germline gives CDR1 SNHLY, CDR2 FYNNEI. CDR3 length: 11 amino acids. This CDR3 reads CATRIADTQYF. CDR3 DNA: TGTGCCACCCGTATTGCAGATACGCAGTATTTT. Supplemented by reference TRBV2 and TRBJ2-3, the full variable domain reads EPEVTQTPSHQVTQMGQEVILRCVPISNHLYFYWYRQILGQKVEFLVSFYNNEISEKSEIFDDQFSVERPDGSNFTLKIRSTKLEDSAMYFCATRIADTQYFGPGTRLTVL.

The J gene is TRBJ1-2, the V gene TRBV6-5, with a possible D match to TRBD1 (5 bases). This CDR3 has 14 amino acids. V dropped 2 bases and J dropped 1 base, with 8 bases sitting between them. Germline assignment: CDR1 MNHEY and CDR2 SVGAGI. This CDR3 reads CASSYGHLNYGYTF. The CDR3 DNA reads TGTGCCAGCAGTTACGGACATCTTAACTATGGCTACACCTTC.

V and J are TRBV18 and TRBJ2-1; 12 nucleotides line up with TRBD1. The CDR3 has 17 amino acids. Germline V gene data show CDR1 as KGHSH and CDR2 as LQKENI. V shed 4 bases, J shed 6 bases, and the junction held 10 bases outside the gene matches. Here the CDR3 reads CASSLSPGQGAGNEQFF. CDR3 nucleotide sequence: TGTGCCAGCTCACTTTCTCCGGGACAGGGGGCGGGCAATGAGCAGTTCTTC.

The table lists this clone with a few counts. The V call is TRBV3-1 (or the pseudogene TRBV3-2), the J call TRBJ2-3; TRBD2 matches at 7 bases. The V gene's germline CDR1 is LGHDT and CDR2 YNNKEL (reference sequence). The CDR3 totals 14 residues. The J segment lost 4 bases and the V segment lost 4 bases, leaving 5 bases of the junction unmatched. The CDR3 DNA sequence: TGTGCCAGCAGCCTGGGAGGGGTAGCAGATACGCAGTATTTT. Protein product: CASSLGGVADTQYF.

The J gene is TRBJ1-2, the V gene TRBV12-3 or TRBV12-4, with D perhaps TRBD1 (5 bases). The CDR3 loop spans 13 amino acids. V gave up 6 bases and J gave up 7 bases, with 15 bases separating them. The CDR3 DNA reads as TGTGCCAGCAGATCACGCGGGGACTCTGGCTACACCTTC. Its translation: CASRSRGDSGYTF.

V and J are TRBV3-1 (or the pseudogene TRBV3-2) and TRBJ1-5, with D possibly TRBD1 on 5 matching bases. V lost 1 base to trimming and J lost 0 bases, with 10 bases between them. Germline lookup yields CDR1 LGHDT and CDR2 YNNKEL (reference sequence). The CDR3 length is 16 residues. The CDR3 bases are TGTGCCAGCAGCCAAGGACAGACTTATAGCAATCAGCCCCAGCATTTT. It specifies CASSQGQTYSNQPQHF.

This clone was found a few times. V is TRBV28 and J is TRBJ1-4; D unresolved. This CDR3 is built from 15 residues. The ends were cut back, 3 bases at V and 0 bases at J, with 8 bases in the middle. Germline loops: CDR1 MDHEN, CDR2 SYDVKM. This CDR3 is CASSFAGATNEKLFF. For the CDR3, the DNA is TGTGCCAGCAGTTTTGCTGGAGCAACTAATGAAAAACTGTTTTTT.